One and the same sample provided the 31 T cell receptor beta chains below, sequenced in a study of early T cells in non-severe SARS-CoV-2 infection. TCRdb recomputed calls from the 5' RACE reads with MiXCR, one row per CDR3 protein. Among some 71,000 distinct CDR3 sequences listed, approximately 13% were seen once. Sequencing was carried out using whole blood. These receptors were taken from an adult who was a healthcare worker with PCR-confirmed SARS-CoV-2 infection or an uninfected control (not recorded which).

This clonotype was recorded a few times. The CDR3, as DNA: TGCAGCGTTTCCCGGGACATAGATTCCTACGAGCAGTACTTC. The encoded protein is CSVSRDIDSYEQYF. This chain uses TRBV29-1 with TRBJ2-7; D may be TRBD1 (6 bases). The CDR3 loop spans 14 amino acids. Germline lookup yields CDR1 SQVTM and CDR2 ANQGSEA. With 5 bases removed from V and 1 base from J, the gap between germline ends came to 15 bases.

This clonotype was observed many times. The V gene is TRBV28, the J gene TRBJ2-7; D perhaps matches TRBD1 (5 bases). The germline V gene encodes CDR1 MDHEN and CDR2 SYDVKM. The CDR3 loop spans 12 amino acids. V lost 6 bases and J lost 3, with 9 bases in between. CDR3 loop: CASRDKVYEQYF. The CDR3 DNA is TGTGCCAGCAGGGACAAAGTCTACGAGCAGTACTTC. Drawing the rest from reference TRBV28 and TRBJ2-7, the complete variable domain is DVKVTQSSRYLVKRTGEKVFLECVQDMDHENMFWYRQDPGLGLRLIYFSYDVKMKEKGDIPEGYSVSREKKERFSLILESASTNQTSMYLCASRDKVYEQYFGPGTRLTVT.

This chain connects TRBV10-3 to TRBJ2-7; D is unresolved. The CDR3 totals 12 residues. Trimming took 3 bases from V and 2 from J, leaving 5 bases between them. CDR1 is ENHRY, CDR2 SYGVKD, per germline. CDR3 sequence reads: CAISEMAYEQYF. The CDR3 DNA reads TGTGCCATCAGTGAAATGGCCTACGAGCAGTACTTC.

Only a few counts were recorded for this clonotype. This chain joins TRBV19 and TRBJ1-4; unclear D gene. Germline assignment: CDR1 LNHDA and CDR2 SQIVND (reference sequence). The CDR3 length is 15 residues. Deletions cut 10 bases from V and 0 bases from J, with 15 bases between. CDR3 sequence: CATSPGSATNEKLFF. CDR3 in DNA: TGTGCCACTAGCCCGGGGTCTGCAACTAATGAAAAACTGTTTTTT.

This sequence joins TRBV12-3 or TRBV12-4 and TRBJ1-2; D is perhaps TRBD1 (5 bases). The V end was cut by 3 bases, the J end by 8 bases, with 13 bases between. The CDR3 consists of 13 residues. Written as DNA, the CDR3 is TGTGCCAGCAGTTTGACGGGGCGCTGGGGCTACACCTTC. It specifies CASSLTGRWGYTF.

The chain uses TRBV29-1 and TRBJ2-2; D gene uncertain. The germline CDR1 and CDR2 sequences are SQVTM and ANQGSEA. The CDR3 has 13 amino acids. Trimming shortened V by 4 bases and J by 1 base, and 7 bases separated the two germline ends. CDR3 in DNA: TGCAGCGTTGGAACTATGAACACCGGGGAGCTGTTTTTT. It specifies CSVGTMNTGELFF.

The CDR3 region has the DNA TGTGCCAGCAGTTTGGGACAGGCTGTGGGCGAGCAGTACTTC. This codes for CASSLGQAVGEQYF. This sequence joins TRBV12-3 or TRBV12-4 and TRBJ2-7; 8 bases line up with TRBD1. CDR3 size: 14 residues. Trimming at V came to 3 bases and at J to 6 bases, leaving 7 bases not matched to a gene.

The rearrangement uses TRBV7-9 and TRBJ1-1; no definite D call. In germline, CDR1 is SEHNR, CDR2 FQNEAQ (reference sequence). The CDR3 is made up of 14 amino acids. V gave up 3 bases and J gave up 2 bases, with 10 bases separating them. CDR3 in DNA: TGTGCCAGCAGCTTCAGGAGGGCTAACACTGAAGCTTTCTTT. This sequence encodes CASSFRRANTEAFF.

This chain connects TRBV2 to TRBJ2-1, with unresolved D. Germline V gene data show CDR1 as SNHLY and CDR2 as FYNNEI. The CDR3 extends over 15 amino acids. V lost 1 base and J lost 7, with 14 bases in between. CDR3 loop: CASSEVGSGNNEQFF. The CDR3 region has the DNA TGTGCCAGCAGTGAAGTAGGGTCCGGCAATAATGAGCAGTTCTTC. The full variable domain, completed using reference TRBV2 and TRBJ2-1, is EPEVTQTPSHQVTQMGQEVILRCVPISNHLYFYWYRQILGQKVEFLVSFYNNEISEKSEIFDDQFSVERPDGSNFTLKIRSTKLEDSAMYFCASSEVGSGNNEQFFGPGTRLTVL.

This chain connects TRBV3-1 to TRBJ2-3, with D unresolved. This CDR3 is built from 11 residues. Germline assignment: CDR1 LGHDT and CDR2 YNNKEL (reference sequence). Deletions cut 3 bases from V and 6 bases from J, with 4 bases between. For the CDR3, the DNA is TGTGCCAGCAGCCAGGGGGATACGCAGTATTTT. Protein: CASSQGDTQYF.

This clonotype was seen many times. V is TRBV7-9 and J is TRBJ2-7; the D gene is possibly TRBD2 (5 bases). Trimming took off 5 bases at V and 6 bases at J, with 26 bases between the two ends. The CDR3 has 17 residues. Germline V gives CDR1 SEHNR, CDR2 FQNEAQ (reference sequence). The CDR3 region has the DNA TGTGCCAGCAGCCTACACGTCCCCTCAGCCGCCGGGGTCGAGCAGTACTTC. This codes for CASSLHVPSAAGVEQYF.

This clonotype was seen at least ten times. The chain recombines TRBV7-9 with TRBJ1-6, with D perhaps matching TRBD1 (5 bases). CDR3 length: 16 residues. CDR1 is SEHNR and CDR2 is FQNEAQ in the germline V gene (reference sequence). V lost 3 bases, J lost 7 bases, and 16 bases lay in between. The CDR3 loop reads CASSLTGRTNNSPLHF. The CDR3 DNA is TGTGCCAGCAGCTTGACGGGACGGACCAACAATTCACCCCTCCACTTT.

This clonotype was observed at least ten times. The chain combines TRBV6-5 with TRBJ2-5, with a weak D call TRBD1 (5 bases). CDR3 length: 14 residues. CDR1 is MNHEY, CDR2 SVGAGI, per germline. The V and J ends lost 5 bases and 5 bases respectively, with 15 bases between them. CDR3 in DNA: TGTGCCAGCAGTCCGACGCAGGGTGGTGAGACCCAGTACTTC. Protein sequence: CASSPTQGGETQYF.

This clonotype was seen a handful of times. The chain carries TRBV5-1 and TRBJ2-5; TRBD2 might be the D (7 bases). Germline CDR1 SGHRS, CDR2 YFSETQ. The CDR3 is 15 residues long. V lost 2 bases to trimming and J lost 1 base, with 12 bases between them. The CDR3 protein is CASSFWGGPQETQYF. In DNA, the CDR3 is TGCGCCAGCAGCTTTTGGGGGGGCCCCCAAGAGACCCAGTACTTC. Filled out from reference TRBV5-1 and TRBJ2-5, the complete variable domain reads KAGVTQTPRYLIKTRGQQVTLSCSPISGHRSVSWYQQTPGQGLQFLFEYFSETQRNKGNFPGRFSGRQFSNSRSEMNVSTLELGDSALYLCASSFWGGPQETQYFGPGTRLLVL.

This clonotype was seen more than once but under ten times. The CDR3 here is CASSRRHSGANVLTF. CDR3 coding DNA: TGTGCCAGCAGCCGACGGCACTCTGGGGCCAACGTCCTGACTTTC. The rearrangement uses TRBV7-2 and TRBJ2-6, with unresolved D. This CDR3 has 15 residues. CDR1 and CDR2 from the germline V gene are SGHTA and FQGNSA. V was shortened by 5 bases and J by 0 bases, with 8 bases between the two germline ends. Combining the CDR3 with reference TRBV7-2 and TRBJ2-6 gives the whole variable domain GAGVSQSPSNKVTEKGKDVELRCDPISGHTALYWYRQSLGQGLEFLIYFQGNSAPDKSGLPSDRFSAERTGGSVSTLTIQRTQQEDSAVYLCASSRRHSGANVLTFGAGSRLTVL.

This clonotype was seen a few times. This chain joins TRBV4-1 and TRBJ2-7; TRBD2 is a possible D gene (6 bases). V dropped 1 base and J dropped 5 bases, with 12 bases sitting between them. There are 14 residues in the CDR3. Looked up from germline, CDR1 is MGHRA and CDR2 is YSYEKL. The CDR3 spells CASSQGGGTHEQYF. Here the CDR3 DNA reads TGCGCCAGCAGCCAAGGTGGAGGGACCCACGAGCAGTACTTC.

This clonotype was seen at least ten times. This chain uses TRBV20-1 with TRBJ1-6, with 7 bases that match TRBD1. V trimming: 2 bases; J trimming: 7 bases; junction bases outside the gene matches: 11. The CDR3 consists of 16 residues. Germline V gene data show CDR1 as DFQATT and CDR2 as SNEGSKA (reference sequence). CDR3 DNA sequence: TGCAGTGCTAGACCGACAGGGCCGATTAGGAATTCACCCCTCCACTTT. Translated: CSARPTGPIRNSPLHF.

This sequence joins TRBV7-2 and TRBJ2-7; TRBD1 matches at 11 bases. The germline V gene has CDR1 SGHTA and CDR2 FQGNSA. J gave up 6 bases and V 2 bases, and 3 bases lay outside the gene matches. This CDR3 is built from 14 residues. The CDR3 DNA reads as TGTACCAGCAGCTTAAGGGACAGGGGGAGCGAGCAGTACTTC. This sequence encodes CTSSLRDRGSEQYF.

This chain connects TRBV4-1 to TRBJ1-1; unclear D gene. Germline lookup yields CDR1 MGHRA and CDR2 YSYEKL. V was clipped by 7 bases and J by 1 base, with 10 bases between them. The CDR3 spans 13 residues. The CDR3 is CASTGPGNTEAFF. DNA for the CDR3: TGCGCCAGCACTGGTCCGGGGAACACTGAAGCTTTCTTT.

This clonotype was counted only a few times. The V and J genes are TRBV7-2 and TRBJ2-3; D is uncertain. Germline CDR1 reads SGHTA; CDR2 reads FQGNSA. Trimming removed 1 base at V and 1 base at J, with 6 bases between. The CDR3 spans 14 residues. DNA for the CDR3: TGTGCCAGCAGCTTAGTGGGTCGCACAGATACGCAGTATTTT. Translating gives CASSLVGRTDTQYF.

The chain employs TRBV14 and TRBJ2-7, with D tentatively TRBD1 or TRBD2 (5 bases each). V was trimmed by 8 bases and J by 3 bases, leaving 8 bases between them. Per the germline V gene, CDR1 is SGHDN and CDR2 is FVKESK. This CDR3 has 11 amino acids. Here the CDR3 DNA reads TGTGCCAGCGGGGGTAGCTACGAGCAGTACTTC. This codes for CASGGSYEQYF.

The chain uses TRBV28 and TRBJ2-3; D is undetermined. The CDR3 is 15 residues long. V shed 1 base and J shed 3 bases, with 11 bases lying between them. Germline CDR1 reads MDHEN; CDR2 reads SYDVKM. This chain's CDR3 is CASSLSGKRTDTQYF. The CDR3 DNA sequence: TGTGCCAGCAGTTTATCTGGAAAAAGGACAGATACGCAGTATTTT.

This clonotype was seen ten or more times. The gene calls are TRBV7-2 and TRBJ2-7; 12 nucleotides match TRBD2. The CDR3 is 13 amino acids. CDR1 and CDR2 from the germline V gene are SGHTA and FQGNSA. Losses at the gene ends were 5 bases for V and 7 bases for J; bases not matched to a gene: 3. CDR3 in amino acids: CASSLLAGGEQYF. In DNA, the CDR3 is TGTGCCAGCAGCCTACTAGCGGGGGGAGAGCAGTACTTC.

This clonotype was detected many times. The chain links TRBV29-1 to TRBJ2-3, with a possible D match to TRBD2 (6 bases). Germline CDR1 is SQVTM and CDR2 is ANQGSEA. The V gene lost 5 bases and the J gene lost 8 bases, with 11 bases spanning the gap. There are 11 residues in the CDR3. The DNA for the CDR3 is TGCAGCGTTCAGGCCGGGGGTACGCAGTATTTT. Amino acids: CSVQAGGTQYF.

The chain has TRBV25-1 and TRBJ2-5; 7 bases align to TRBD1. The CDR3 has 14 amino acids. CDR1 is MGHDK, CDR2 SYGVNS, per germline. Trimming took 3 bases from V and 4 from J; bases not matched to a gene: 5. CDR3 region: CASSDDRVVETQYF. The CDR3 DNA reads TGTGCCAGCAGTGACGACAGGGTTGTAGAGACCCAGTACTTC.

This clonotype was detected a few times. This chain links TRBV6-2 or TRBV6-3 with TRBJ2-7; D may be TRBD1 (5 bases). Trimming took 0 bases from V and 2 from J, leaving 14 bases between them. The CDR3 extends over 16 amino acids. Germline loops: CDR1 MNHEY, CDR2 SVGEGT. The CDR3 nucleotides read TGTGCCAGCAGTTACTCGGGGCCGGGCCTACCCTACGAGCAGTACTTC. Its protein product is CASSYSGPGLPYEQYF.

This clonotype was picked up a small number of times. The genes are TRBV5-6 and TRBJ1-2, with TRBD1 matching over 9 bases. The ends lost 4 bases at V and 8 bases at J; junction bases unmatched: 18. The CDR3 totals 17 residues. Germline CDR1 reads SGHDT; CDR2 reads YYEEEE. In DNA form, the CDR3 reads TGTGCCAGCAGCCCAACAGGGGGCGCGTCCGGAATAATGGGCTACACCTTC. Encoded protein: CASSPTGGASGIMGYTF.

The CDR3 nucleotides are TGCAGCGTTGAAGGGGATCTGACCAAAATCACAGATACGCAGTATTTT. Amino acid sequence: CSVEGDLTKITDTQYF. The chain couples TRBV29-1 to TRBJ2-3; D is ambiguous. The germline CDR1 and CDR2 sequences are SQVTM and ANQGSEA. The V end was cut by 1 base, the J end by 2 bases, with 16 bases between. The CDR3 runs to 16 residues.

This clonotype was seen repeatedly, ten times or more. This CDR3 reads CASSPRWSTPPSEAFF. For the CDR3, the DNA is TGTGCCAGCAGCCCGCGTTGGTCAACACCCCCCTCTGAAGCTTTCTTT. The V call is TRBV7-8, the J call TRBJ1-1, with D unclear. Germline V gene lookup returns CDR1 SGHVS and CDR2 FQNEAQ. CDR3 length: 16 residues. Trimming pared 5 bases from V and 6 bases from J, leaving 22 bases between.

This clonotype was counted ten times or more. The chain couples TRBV7-9 to TRBJ2-7, with 7 nucleotides matching TRBD1. The CDR3 runs to 14 residues. Germline V CDR1 and CDR2: SEHNR, FQNEAQ (reference sequence). The ends lost 7 bases at V and 2 bases at J; junction bases unmatched: 8. This CDR3 reads CASTSTGSAYEQYF. CDR3 nucleotide sequence: TGTGCCAGCACCTCGACAGGGTCAGCCTACGAGCAGTACTTC.

This clonotype has just a few counts. The chain joins TRBV12-3 or TRBV12-4 to TRBJ2-3; TRBD1 matches at 11 bases. Germline trimming cut 6 bases from V and 2 bases from J; bases unmatched to any gene: 7. CDR3 length: 16 residues. As DNA, the CDR3 is TGTGCCAGCAGCTCCGGGACAGGGGGATTCACAGATACGCAGTATTTT. This codes for CASSSGTGGFTDTQYF.